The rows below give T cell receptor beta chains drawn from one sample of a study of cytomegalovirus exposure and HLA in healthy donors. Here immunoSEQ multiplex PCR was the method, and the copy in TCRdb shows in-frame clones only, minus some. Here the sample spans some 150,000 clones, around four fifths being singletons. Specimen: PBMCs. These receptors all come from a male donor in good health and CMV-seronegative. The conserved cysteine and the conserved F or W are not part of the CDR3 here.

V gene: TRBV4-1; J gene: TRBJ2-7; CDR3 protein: ASSPTGPPYEQY
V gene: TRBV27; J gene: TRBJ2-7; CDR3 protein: ASSSTLGTGSYEQY
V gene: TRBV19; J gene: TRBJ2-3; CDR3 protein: ASSIVGADTQY
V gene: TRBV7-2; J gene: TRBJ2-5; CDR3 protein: ASSLEWGGVETQY
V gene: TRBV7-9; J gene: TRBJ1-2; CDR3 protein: ASNMWTGDGYT
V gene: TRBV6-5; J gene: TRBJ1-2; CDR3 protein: ASRGQGLANYGYT
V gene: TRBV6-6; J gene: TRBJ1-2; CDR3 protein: ASSYSSAGPRGYT
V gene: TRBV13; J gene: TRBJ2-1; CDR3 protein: ASSSPRLAGNNEQF
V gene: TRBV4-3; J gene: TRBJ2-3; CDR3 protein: ASSQEVGTGGFSDTQY
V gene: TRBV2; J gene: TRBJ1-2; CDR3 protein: ASRMDIGYT
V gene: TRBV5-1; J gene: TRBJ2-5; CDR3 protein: ASKRSGVEETQY
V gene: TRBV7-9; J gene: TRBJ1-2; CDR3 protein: ASSDYGEGTYGYT
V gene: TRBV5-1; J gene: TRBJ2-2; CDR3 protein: ASSPGDTGELF
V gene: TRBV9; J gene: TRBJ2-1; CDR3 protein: ASSVGDFLGEQF
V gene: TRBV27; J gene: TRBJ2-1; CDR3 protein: ASSTSGAYNEQF
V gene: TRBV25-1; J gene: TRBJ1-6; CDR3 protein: ASSYRGQASPLH
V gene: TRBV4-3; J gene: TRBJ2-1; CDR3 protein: ASSQDAQRELNEQF
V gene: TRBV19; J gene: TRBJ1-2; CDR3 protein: ASSIGTFAPYGYT
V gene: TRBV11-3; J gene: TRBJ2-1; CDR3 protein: ASSLSGGVDEQF
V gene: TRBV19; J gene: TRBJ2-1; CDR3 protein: ASSIGVLRGADNEQF
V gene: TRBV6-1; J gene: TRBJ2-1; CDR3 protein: ASTTGYNEQF
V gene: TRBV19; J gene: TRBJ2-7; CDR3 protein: ASSGTPGGSYEQY